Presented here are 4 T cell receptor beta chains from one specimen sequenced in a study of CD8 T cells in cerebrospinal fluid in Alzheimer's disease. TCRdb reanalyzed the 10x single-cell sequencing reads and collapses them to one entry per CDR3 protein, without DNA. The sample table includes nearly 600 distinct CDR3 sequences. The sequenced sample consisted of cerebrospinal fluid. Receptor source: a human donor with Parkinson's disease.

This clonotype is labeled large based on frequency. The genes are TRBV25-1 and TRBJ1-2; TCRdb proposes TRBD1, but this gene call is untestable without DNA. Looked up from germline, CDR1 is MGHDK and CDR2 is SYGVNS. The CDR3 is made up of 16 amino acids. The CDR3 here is CASSRETGGSYYGYTF.

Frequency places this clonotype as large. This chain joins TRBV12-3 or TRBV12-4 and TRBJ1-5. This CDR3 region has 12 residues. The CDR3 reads CASSLGNQPQHF.

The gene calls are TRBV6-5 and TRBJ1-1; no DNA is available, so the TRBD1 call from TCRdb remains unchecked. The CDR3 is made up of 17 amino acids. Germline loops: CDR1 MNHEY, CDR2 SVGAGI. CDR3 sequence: CASSTQVAGAMNTEAFF.

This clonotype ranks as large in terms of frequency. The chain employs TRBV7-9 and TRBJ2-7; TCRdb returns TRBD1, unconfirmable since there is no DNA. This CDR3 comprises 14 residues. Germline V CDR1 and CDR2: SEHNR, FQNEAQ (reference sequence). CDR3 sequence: CASSLTQGSYEQYF.